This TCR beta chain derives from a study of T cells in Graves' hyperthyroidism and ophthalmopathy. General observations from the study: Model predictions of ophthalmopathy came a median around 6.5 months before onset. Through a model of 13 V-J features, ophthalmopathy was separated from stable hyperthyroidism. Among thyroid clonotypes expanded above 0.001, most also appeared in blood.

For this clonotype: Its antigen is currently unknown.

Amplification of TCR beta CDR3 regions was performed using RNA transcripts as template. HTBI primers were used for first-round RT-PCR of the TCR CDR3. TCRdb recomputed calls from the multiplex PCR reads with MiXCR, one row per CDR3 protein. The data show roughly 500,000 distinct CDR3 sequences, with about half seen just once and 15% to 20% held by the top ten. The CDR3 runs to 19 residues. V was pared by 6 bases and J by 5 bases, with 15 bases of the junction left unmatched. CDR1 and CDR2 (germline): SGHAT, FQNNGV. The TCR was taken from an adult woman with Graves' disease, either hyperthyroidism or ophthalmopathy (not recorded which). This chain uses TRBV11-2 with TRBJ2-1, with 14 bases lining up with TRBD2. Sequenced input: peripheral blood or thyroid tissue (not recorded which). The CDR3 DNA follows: TGTGCCAGCAGACCCGCGACCGGACTAGCGGGAGGACCCGACAATGAGCAGTTCTTC. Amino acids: CASRPATGLAGGPDNEQFF.